The rows below give T cell receptor beta chains drawn from one sample of a study of T-cell memory formation after mild COVID-19. One entry per CDR3 protein results from TCRdb running MiXCR on the 5' RACE reads. The data contain around 430,000 distinct CDR3 sequences, roughly 15% of them seen just once; the ten biggest clones take up approximately 21%. Sequenced: PBMCs or a T cell subset sorted from them (not recorded which). The receptor set was obtained from a man aged 18 to 29 who had mild COVID-19 (a few samples of this study predate the infection). Cell type and time point are not known. The CDR3 runs from the conserved cysteine through the conserved F or W. The D gene is left open where the match is weak. Expanded clones are given a class, and other clones once, few, many or no size at all.

d_call cdr3_length j_call v_call clone_size cdr3_nt cdr3_aa
TRBD2 16 TRBJ2-7 TRBV5-6 once TGTGCCAGCAGCTTGGCAGTAGCGGGGATTTCCTACGAGCAGTACTTC CASSLAVAGISYEQYF
. 16 TRBJ2-1 TRBV3-1 . TGTGCCAGCAGCCAAGGTAGCGCCCGCTCCTACAATGAGCAGTTCTTC CASSQGSARSYNEQFF
. 15 TRBJ2-1 TRBV4-3 . TGCGCCAGCAGCCACGACAGGACAACCTACAATGAGCAGTTCTTC CASSHDRTTYNEQFF
. 19 TRBJ2-2 TRBV28 . TGTGCCAGCAGTTCCCTTCACCTCTTCGGTAAAGGGTTCGGCGGGGAGCTGTTTTTT CASSSLHLFGKGFGGELFF
. 14 TRBJ2-7 TRBV7-2 . TGTGCCAGCACCAGGAACTCCTACTCCTACGAGCAGTACTTC CASTRNSYSYEQYF
TRBD1 17 TRBJ2-7 TRBV6-2/TRBV6-3 . TGTGCCAGCAGCTCCAGCCATGGACAGGGGACCTCCTACGAGCAGTACTTC CASSSSHGQGTSYEQYF
TRBD1 16 TRBJ2-2 TRBV19 . TGTGCCAGTAGCCTCGGACAGGGATCCATCACCGGGGAGCTGTTTTTT CASSLGQGSITGELFF
. 16 TRBJ2-3 TRBV7-9 . TGTGCCAGCAGCCAGCAGGGTAAGCGGAGCACAGATACGCAGTATTTT CASSQQGKRSTDTQYF
. 15 TRBJ2-1 TRBV7-9 few TGTGCCAGCAGGCTGTCCGGACTTAGCCACAATGAGCAGTTCTTC CASRLSGLSHNEQFF
. 16 TRBJ2-2 TRBV2 . TGTGCCAGCAGCTCCACAGGGTTTAGGAGCACCGGGGAGCTGTTTTTT CASSSTGFRSTGELFF
TRBD1 17 TRBJ2-7 TRBV5-1 few TGCGCCAGCAGCTCGCAACCGCCGGGACAGGGAGCCTACGAGCAGTACTTC CASSSQPPGQGAYEQYF
TRBD1 14 TRBJ2-5 TRBV7-9 few TGTGCCAGCAGCAGTACAGGGGCGGCAGAGACCCAGTACTTC CASSSTGAAETQYF
. 15 TRBJ2-3 TRBV24-1 few TGTGCCACCAGTGATCCCAGGACCAGCACAGATACGCAGTATTTT CATSDPRTSTDTQYF
. 17 TRBJ2-2 TRBV2 . TGTGCCAGCAGTGAACATGTCCGACTAGATAACACCGGGGAGCTGTTTTTT CASSEHVRLDNTGELFF
. 17 TRBJ2-6 TRBV15 . TGTGCCACCAGCAGAGATCAGACCTGGCTCTTGGCCAACGTCCTGACTTTC CATSRDQTWLLANVLTF
TRBD1 16 TRBJ1-5 TRBV4-1 . TGCGCCAGCAGCCCAGGGCAAGTGGGAGGGGGCCAGCCCCAGCATTTT CASSPGQVGGGQPQHF
. 14 TRBJ2-5 TRBV27 . TGTGCCAGCAGTCCCAACAGGGTCGGTGAGACCCAGTACTTC CASSPNRVGETQYF
TRBD2 15 TRBJ2-3 TRBV4-3 few TGCGCCAGCAGCCAAGACCTAGCGGCACAGATAAAGCAGTATTTT CASSQDLAAQIKQYF
TRBD2 13 TRBJ2-1 TRBV19 . TGTGCCAGTAGTGTTAGCGGGGGAACGGAGCAGTTCTTC CASSVSGGTEQFF
. 14 TRBJ2-5 TRBV20-1 few TGCAGTGCTCCTAACAGGAGGGGGGGGGAGACCCAGTACTTC CSAPNRRGGETQYF
TRBD1 15 TRBJ1-1 TRBV28 few TGTGCCAGCAGTTTAATGGGCAGGGGGCGAACTGAAGCTTTCTTT CASSLMGRGRTEAFF
TRBD1 14 TRBJ1-2 TRBV10-3 . TGTGCCATCAGGAACAGGGGGCTGGGCTATGGCTACACCTTC CAIRNRGLGYGYTF
TRBD1 16 TRBJ2-1 TRBV24-1 . TGTGCCACCAGACTCGGACAGGCCATCTCCTACAATGAGCAGTTCTTC CATRLGQAISYNEQFF
. 13 TRBJ2-5 TRBV20-1 few TGCAGTGCTATCCCCAGGGGACGAGAGACCCAGTACTTC CSAIPRGRETQYF
TRBD1 17 TRBJ2-4 TRBV6-5 . TGTGCCAGCAGTTTCACCCGGGACAGAACTACCAAAAACATTCAGTACTTC CASSFTRDRTTKNIQYF
. 13 TRBJ2-1 TRBV28 . TGTGCCAGCAGTCCGTACGGCAGGGGTGAGCAGTTCTTC CASSPYGRGEQFF
. 13 TRBJ1-1 TRBV30 few TGTGCCTGGAGTGTACAGGCGGGGACTGAAGCTTTCTTT CAWSVQAGTEAFF
. 15 TRBJ2-3 TRBV27 . TGTGCCAGCAGTCCCGGGCGGCAGTTCCCAGATACGCAGTATTTT CASSPGRQFPDTQYF
. 13 TRBJ1-5 TRBV12-3/TRBV12-4 many TGTGCCAGCAGTTTGGACGTCAATCAGCCCCAGCATTTT CASSLDVNQPQHF
TRBD1 15 TRBJ2-3 TRBV4-1 few TGCGCCACCTCCCTGGGGGACAGGGGAACAGATACGCAGTATTTT CATSLGDRGTDTQYF
. 16 TRBJ2-1 TRBV2 . TGTGCCAGCAGTGATCCTGGCCGCGCTGCCTACAATGAGCAGTTCTTC CASSDPGRAAYNEQFF
. 15 TRBJ1-5 TRBV7-8 . TGTGCCAGCAGCTTCGACGGGGGAGCCAATCAGCCCCAGCATTTT CASSFDGGANQPQHF
TRBD2 15 TRBJ2-3 TRBV5-1 . TGCGCCAGCAGCCCCCCCAGCGGGGGGCGGAATACGCAGTATTTT CASSPPSGGRNTQYF
. 16 TRBJ1-4 TRBV6-1 few TGTGCCAGCAGTGAAGCCAGGTCCTTAAGGAGTGAAAAACTGTTTTTT CASSEARSLRSEKLFF
. 15 TRBJ2-2 TRBV7-2 many TGTGCCAGCAGCTTAGCGGCCAGCGAAGGCGGGGAGCTGTTTTTT CASSLAASEGGELFF
. 12 TRBJ1-1 TRBV6-6 many TGTGCCAGCAGTTACTCAACTAATCAAGCTTTCTTT CASSYSTNQAFF